The T cell receptor beta chain described here comes from a study of shared clonotypes between healthy human individuals (TCRdb year 2020). Some background on the complete study: A couple of women and a few men aged 18 to 49 years were included in the cohort. For each donor, CD4 naive and CD4 memory were each given three plates, CD8 naive was given two plates, and CD8 memory was given one plate. Per donor, leukapheresis produced somewhere between about 0.94 and 10 billion PBMCs. Different laboratories and diverse techniques were used to prepare libraries and sequence TCR repertoires, to increase sequencing depth and limit assay-specific biases. To estimate repertoire size and how much clonotypes are shared between individuals, the study performed deep sequencing of blood TCR repertoires from five healthy adults.

With respect to this clone: What this receptor recognizes is not known. Base-call qualities are not available, and no considerably larger clone is one nucleotide away.

Donors were healthy HIV-negative adults with no recently reported acute infections or vaccinations. Only Caucasian adults living in Nashville, Tennessee, USA were represented among the donors. CD4+ T cells were enriched by magnetic negative selection, after which naive cells were positively selected on CD45RA and the negative fraction was taken as the memory subset. Blood was obtained by leukapheresis, after which PBMCs were separated by Ficoll-Histopaque density gradient centrifugation and cryopreserved in liquid nitrogen vapor phase. Analytical flow cytometry was used to check the purity and quantity of each magnetically sorted T cell population. Genomic DNA was isolated from each sorted fraction and quantified by UV absorbance on a Nanodrop 2000c. The investigation overall reported the following: Across a handful of donors, roughly 5.1% of naive CD4, 3.5% of naive CD8, roughly 2.3% of memory CD4, and under 0.45% of memory CD8 clonotypes were shared. Larger estimated clonotype richness was generally found for naive subsets than for memory subsets. Even with the large sequencing depth, rarefaction of the sorted-subset datasets indicated that sequencing was incomplete. Higher generation probabilities were observed for clonotypes shared by all four sorted-subset donors than for non-shared clonotypes. Pairwise subsampling led to the expectation that sequencing depth would affect the degree of clonotype sharing among donors. Sampling was restricted to blood, and TCR repertoires in tissues likely differ from the TCR repertoires found in blood. The genetic and exposure-history diversity represented was limited by the small number of donors.

The CDR3, from cysteine to phenylalanine, totals 12 residues. Left in the record is the CDR3 DNA by itself, 36 bases read in frame from the first base. The germline V gene provides CDR1 MNHNS and CDR2 SASEGT. V gives up 1 base and J gives up 5 bases, and the segment between their germline ends measures 6 bases. Using the deep immunoSEQ assay, TCR CDR3 regions were amplified from genomic DNA by multiplex PCR. Extracted genomic DNA from each cell subset was distributed evenly across all wells of several immunoSEQ 96-well plates, and each plate was treated as a replicate. Each replicate PCR for sorted subsets received about 0.2 ug genomic DNA, equal to 28,000 or so T cell genomes. Purified libraries were quantified with a Qubit 3.0 fluorometer, sized on a Bioanalyzer 2100, and re-quantified with the KAPA Library Quantification kit. Every immunoSEQ 96-well plate was sequenced on a dedicated single-read 150-cycle Illumina NextSeq 550 flow cell. The authors processed their data as follows. Because the immunoSEQ output held only junctional sequences and lacked quality scores, the filtering could not match the filtering applied to full-length reads. Sequences were annotated with PyIR, a Python wrapper for IgBLAST v1.9, using IMGT germline references to assign V/J genes and CDR3. Reads were removed for weak V/J assignments (E-value above 1e-6), missing CDR3, stop codons, out-of-frame junctions, or ambiguous translated residues. A V3J clonotype was defined by an identical inferred V gene, J gene, and CDR3 amino acid sequence. To compute the percentage overlap between repertoires, the number of shared unique clonotypes was divided by the size of the smaller repertoire. RTK rarefaction, the Chao1 estimator, and Recon v2.1 estimates of unobserved clonotypes were used to assess repertoire richness. Generation probabilities for all TCRbeta clonotypes obtained by the gDNA method from a handful of donors were computed using OLGA. The table comes from immuneACCESS by way of TCRdb, which keeps in-frame sequences with V and J called. Part of the clones is missing from these tables; in studies checked, under half for an unresolved V gene and the rest for unknown reasons. Clone size and V and J calls were adopted from that table, with D and trimming inferred from the DNA. In this sample the table shows around 1,000,000 clones, approximately 77% of which occur a single time. Approximately 0.95% of the sample rests with the top ten.

Sequenced sample: memory CD4+ T cells from PBMCs. Sample cell subset or site, as interpreted from the label and publication: CD45RA-negative fraction. The TCR was taken from a man aged 18 to 30 in good health. Some clones in this sample may be carry-over from other donors' samples. The rearranged chain carries TRBV6-1 and TRBJ2-7; a weak D assignment points to TRBD2 (5 bases agree). The bases are TGTGCCAGCAGTGAAGAGGGAGACGAGCAGTACTTC. Its protein is CASSEEGDEQYF.